This TCR beta chain was found in a study of blood T cells in healthy people across ages. Notes on the study in general: The unsorted PBMCs prevented any conclusive comparison of naive versus antigen-experienced cells. In older individuals, TCR beta diversity per million T cells was lower, falling roughly linearly with age. A greater number of naive CD4+ cells and higher diversity distinguished long-lived donors from aged donors.

This clonotype was counted between two and nine times. Its antigen is not known. A second roughly 6 to 12 cycle PCR used barcoded and J-beta primers. TCRdb used MiXCR to reprocess the 5' RACE reads, holding one entry per CDR3 protein. The profile shows some 750,000 distinct CDR3 sequences, about a fifth of them singletons. This CDR3 comprises 13 residues. The V end lost 5 bases, the J end lost 4 bases, and 11 bases lay between the germline ends. Germline values: CDR1 SGHDN, CDR2 FVKESK. The sequencing sample was made of blood. The receptor was derived from a man aged 65-85 years in good health. The chain combines TRBV14 with TRBJ1-2; possible D gene TRBD1, 6 bases. The CDR3 coding sequence is TGTGCCAGCAGCATTGTACAGGGCTATGGCTACACCTTC. Translating gives CASSIVQGYGYTF.